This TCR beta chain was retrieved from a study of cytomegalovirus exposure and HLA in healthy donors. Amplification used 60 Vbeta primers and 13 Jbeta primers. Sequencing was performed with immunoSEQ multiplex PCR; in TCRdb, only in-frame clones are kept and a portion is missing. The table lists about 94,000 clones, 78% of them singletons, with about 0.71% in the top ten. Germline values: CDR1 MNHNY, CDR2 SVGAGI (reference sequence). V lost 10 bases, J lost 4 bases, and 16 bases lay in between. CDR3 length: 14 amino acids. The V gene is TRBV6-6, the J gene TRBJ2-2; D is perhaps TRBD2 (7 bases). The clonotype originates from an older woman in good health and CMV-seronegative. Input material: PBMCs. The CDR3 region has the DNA TGTGCCACCAGCGGGACAACGGGCACCGGGGAGCTGTTTTTT. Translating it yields CATSGTTGTGELFF.